The clone carrying this T cell receptor beta chain turned up a few times. The antigen is unknown. From germline, CDR1 is LNHDA and CDR2 SQIVND (reference sequence). CDR3 length: 15 amino acids. V was pared by 4 bases and J by 1 base, with 2 bases of the junction left unmatched. The data belong to a study of T cells in localized non-small cell lung cancer. The data were produced by immunoSEQ multiplex PCR, yet TCRdb's version contains in-frame clones alone and is incomplete. The sample lists about 53,000 clones, over 70% occurring once. Study-wide results and limits: Density of T cells in blood, when higher, went with longer overall survival.

Here the sequenced sample was peripheral blood mononuclear cells, taken before any cancer treatment. This chain uses TRBV19 with TRBJ1-5; TRBD1 agrees at 9 bases. The TCR was taken from a man between 40 and 70 years old with stage III lung adenocarcinoma. In DNA form, the CDR3 reads TGTGCCAGTAGTAGTGGACAGGGGAGCAATCAGCCCCAGCATTTT. Residues: CASSSGQGSNQPQHF.